The clone carrying this T cell receptor beta chain has a handful of counts. Its antigen is currently unknown. Both 60 Vbeta primers and 13 Jbeta primers went into the PCR. Authors' methods: Per a later analysis, the number of unique TCR beta chains was around 80 million, of which about 11 million were shared. TCRdb's table, derived via immunoSEQ multiplex PCR, lists solely in-frame clones and lacks some. That table gives V, J and clone size, and the DNA gave D and trimming. The sample gives tens of thousands of clones, around 79% of which show up once; under 5.5% is in the top ten. Germline V gives CDR1 MDHEN, CDR2 SYDVKM. Trimming took 3 bases from V and 11 from J, leaving 13 bases between them. The CDR3 length is 12 residues. These data originate in a study of cytomegalovirus exposure and HLA in healthy donors. Study-wide points: A later analysis reportedly found fewer N-insertions in an Asian-associated ancestry cluster than the approximately 660-donor mean. Later analysis demonstrated an association between a missense DCLRE1C variant and TCR beta V- and J-gene trimming.

At the time of sampling, donors were nominally healthy, though unrecorded immune exposures were likely. The sequenced sample was PBMCs. This receptor was taken from a woman aged 40 to 49 in good health and CMV-seropositive. The chain has TRBV28 and TRBJ1-1; D is perhaps TRBD1 (6 bases). CDR3 in DNA: TGTGCCAGCAGTTTCGGGGGGGCGTCGGCTTTCTTT. It yields the protein CASSFGGASAFF.